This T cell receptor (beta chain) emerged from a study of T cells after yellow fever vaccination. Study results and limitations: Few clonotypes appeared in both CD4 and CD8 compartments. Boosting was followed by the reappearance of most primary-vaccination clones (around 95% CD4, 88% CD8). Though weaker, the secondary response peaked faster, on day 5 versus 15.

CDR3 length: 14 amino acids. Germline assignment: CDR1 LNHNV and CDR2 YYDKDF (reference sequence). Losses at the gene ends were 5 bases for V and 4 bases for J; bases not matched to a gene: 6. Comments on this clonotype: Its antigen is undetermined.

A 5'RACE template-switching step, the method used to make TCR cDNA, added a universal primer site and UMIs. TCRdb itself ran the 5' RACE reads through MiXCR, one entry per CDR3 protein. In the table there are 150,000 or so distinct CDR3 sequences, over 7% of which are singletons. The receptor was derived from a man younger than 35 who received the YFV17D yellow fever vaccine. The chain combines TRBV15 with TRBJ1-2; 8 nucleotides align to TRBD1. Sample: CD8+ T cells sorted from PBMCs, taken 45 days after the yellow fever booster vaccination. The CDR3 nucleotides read TGTGCCACCAGCTTCGACAGGGGTGGCTATGGCTACACCTTC. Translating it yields CATSFDRGGYGYTF.